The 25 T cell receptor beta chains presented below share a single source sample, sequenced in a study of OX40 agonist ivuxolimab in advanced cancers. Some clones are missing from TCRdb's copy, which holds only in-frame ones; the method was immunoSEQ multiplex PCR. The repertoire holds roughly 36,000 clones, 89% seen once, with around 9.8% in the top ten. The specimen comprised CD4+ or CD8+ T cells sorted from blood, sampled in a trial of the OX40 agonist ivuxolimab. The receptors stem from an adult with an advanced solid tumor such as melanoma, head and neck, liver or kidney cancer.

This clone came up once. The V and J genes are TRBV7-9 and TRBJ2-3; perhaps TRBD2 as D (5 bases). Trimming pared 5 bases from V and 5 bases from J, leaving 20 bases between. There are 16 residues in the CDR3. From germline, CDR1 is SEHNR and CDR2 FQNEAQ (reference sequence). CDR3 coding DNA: TGTGCCAGCAGCAGCCCCCCCGAGCGGCGGCGAGATACGCAGTATTTT. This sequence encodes CASSSPPERRRDTQYF.

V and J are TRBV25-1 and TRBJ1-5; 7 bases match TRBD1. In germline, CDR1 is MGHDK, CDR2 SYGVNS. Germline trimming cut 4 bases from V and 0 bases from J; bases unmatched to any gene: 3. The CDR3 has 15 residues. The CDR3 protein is CASSGGQLSNQPQHF. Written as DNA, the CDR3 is TGTGCCAGCAGTGGGGGACAGCTTAGCAATCAGCCCCAGCATTTT.

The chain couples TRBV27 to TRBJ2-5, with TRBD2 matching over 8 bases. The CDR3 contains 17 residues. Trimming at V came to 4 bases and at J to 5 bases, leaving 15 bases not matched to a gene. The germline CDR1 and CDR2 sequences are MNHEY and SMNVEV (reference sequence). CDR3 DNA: TGTGCCAGCAGTTCGCTCTTGACGGGACTAGGAGGGGAGACCCAGTACTTC. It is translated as CASSSLLTGLGGETQYF.

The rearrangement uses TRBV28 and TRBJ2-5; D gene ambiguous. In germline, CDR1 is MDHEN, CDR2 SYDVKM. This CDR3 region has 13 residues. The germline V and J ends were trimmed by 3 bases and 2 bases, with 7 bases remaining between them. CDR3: CASSLVDQETQYF. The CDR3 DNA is TGTGCCAGCAGTTTGGTAGATCAAGAGACCCAGTACTTC.

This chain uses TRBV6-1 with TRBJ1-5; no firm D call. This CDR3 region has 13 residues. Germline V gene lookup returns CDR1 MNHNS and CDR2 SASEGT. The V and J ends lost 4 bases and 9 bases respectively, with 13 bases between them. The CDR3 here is CASSANEEGPQHF. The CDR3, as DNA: TGTGCCAGCAGTGCCAACGAAGAGGGGCCCCAGCATTTT.

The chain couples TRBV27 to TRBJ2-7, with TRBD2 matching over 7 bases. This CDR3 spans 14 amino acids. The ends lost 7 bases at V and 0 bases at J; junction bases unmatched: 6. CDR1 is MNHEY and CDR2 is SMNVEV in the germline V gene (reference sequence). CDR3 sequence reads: CASNQAGNSYEQYF. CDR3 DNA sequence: TGTGCCAGCAACCAAGCGGGGAACTCCTACGAGCAGTACTTC.

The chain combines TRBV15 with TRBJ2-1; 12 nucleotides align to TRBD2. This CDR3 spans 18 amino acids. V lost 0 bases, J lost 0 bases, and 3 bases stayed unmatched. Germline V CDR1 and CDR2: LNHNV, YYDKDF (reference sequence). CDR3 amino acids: CATSRDLAGGSSYNEQFF. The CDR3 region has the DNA TGTGCCACCAGCAGAGATCTAGCGGGGGGGAGCTCCTACAATGAGCAGTTCTTC.

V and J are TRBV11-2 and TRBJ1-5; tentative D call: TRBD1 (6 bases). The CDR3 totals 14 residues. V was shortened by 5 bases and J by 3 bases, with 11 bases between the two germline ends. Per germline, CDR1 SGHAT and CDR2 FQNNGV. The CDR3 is CASSIGTNNQPQHF. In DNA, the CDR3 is TGTGCCAGCAGCATAGGGACAAACAATCAGCCCCAGCATTTT.

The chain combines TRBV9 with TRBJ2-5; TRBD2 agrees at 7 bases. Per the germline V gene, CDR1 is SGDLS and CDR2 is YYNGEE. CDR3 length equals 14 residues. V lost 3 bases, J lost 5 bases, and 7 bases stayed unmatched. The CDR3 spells CASSEAGVRETQYF. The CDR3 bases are TGTGCCAGCAGCGAGGCGGGAGTGCGGGAGACCCAGTACTTC.

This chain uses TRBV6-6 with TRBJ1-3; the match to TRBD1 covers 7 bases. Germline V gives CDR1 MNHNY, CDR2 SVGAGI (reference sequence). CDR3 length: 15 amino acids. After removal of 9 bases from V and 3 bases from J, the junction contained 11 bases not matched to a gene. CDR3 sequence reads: CASRDNPGGGNTIYF. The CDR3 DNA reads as TGTGCCAGTCGTGACAATCCAGGGGGTGGAAACACCATATATTTT.

The CDR3 coding sequence is TGCGCCAGCAGCTCTGACGCTACGGGCTATGGCTACACCTTC. It encodes CASSSDATGYGYTF. The J gene is TRBJ1-2, the V gene TRBV5-1; D uncertain. Germline CDR1 and CDR2: SGHRS and YFSETQ. V was pared by 3 bases and J by 4 bases, with 13 bases between. This CDR3 contains 14 residues.

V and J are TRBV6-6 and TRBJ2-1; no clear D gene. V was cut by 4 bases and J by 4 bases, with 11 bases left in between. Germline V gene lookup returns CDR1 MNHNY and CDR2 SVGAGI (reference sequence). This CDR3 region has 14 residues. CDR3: CASSFPGPYNEQFF. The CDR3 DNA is TGTGCCAGCAGTTTCCCGGGTCCGTACAATGAGCAGTTCTTC.

The DNA for the CDR3 is TGTGCCAGCAGTTACCCTAGCGGGAGGGCCCAAGAGACCCAGTACTTC. Protein product: CASSYPSGRAQETQYF. This rearrangement joins TRBV6-6 to TRBJ2-5; 12 bases map to TRBD2. Trimming cost V 2 bases and J 1 base; bases outside gene matches: 2. The CDR3 has 16 residues. Per germline, CDR1 MNHNY and CDR2 SVGAGI (reference sequence).

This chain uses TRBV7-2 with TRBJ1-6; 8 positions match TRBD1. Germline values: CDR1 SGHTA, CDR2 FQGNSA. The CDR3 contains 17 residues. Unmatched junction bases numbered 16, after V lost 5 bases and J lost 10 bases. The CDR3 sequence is CASSPSSRTGIGSPLHF. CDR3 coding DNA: TGTGCCAGCAGCCCCTCCTCTCGGACAGGGATAGGGTCACCCCTCCACTTT.

The CDR3 here is CASSNAGTVSYEQYF. The CDR3 DNA reads TGTGCCAGCAGCAACGCCGGGACAGTCTCCTACGAGCAGTACTTC. The chain employs TRBV27 and TRBJ2-7, with 7 bases fitting TRBD1. CDR1 MNHEY and CDR2 SMNVEV come from the germline V gene (reference sequence). V dropped 6 bases and J dropped 0; count of bases not matched to a gene: 8. The CDR3 contains 15 residues.

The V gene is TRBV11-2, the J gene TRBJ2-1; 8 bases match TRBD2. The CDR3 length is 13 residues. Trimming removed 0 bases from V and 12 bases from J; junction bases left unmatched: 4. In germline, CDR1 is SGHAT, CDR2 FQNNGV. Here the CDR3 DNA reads TGTGCCAGCAGCTTAGAGAGCGGGAGCGCGCAGTTCTTC. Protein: CASSLESGSAQFF.

The CDR3 reads CAISRPGGPYEQYF. For the CDR3, the DNA is TGTGCCATCAGCCGGCCAGGGGGTCCCTACGAGCAGTACTTC. The genes are TRBV10-3 and TRBJ2-7, with TRBD1 matching 7 bases. CDR1 is ENHRY and CDR2 is SYGVKD in the germline V gene. Trimming removed 6 bases from V and 2 bases from J; junction bases left unmatched: 7. The length of the CDR3 is 14 residues.

CDR3 protein: CASSETDRGWGEQFF. DNA for the CDR3: TGTGCCAGCAGCGAGACGGACAGGGGCTGGGGGGAGCAGTTCTTC. This chain joins TRBV5-8 and TRBJ2-1; 9 nucleotides match TRBD1. Germline-derived CDR1 and CDR2 are SGHTS and YDEGEE. Trimming at V came to 4 bases and at J to 10 bases, leaving 12 bases not matched to a gene. The CDR3 contains 15 residues.

CDR3 DNA: TGCGCCAGCAGCTTGTCCATCCAGGGGAATGAAAAACTGTTTTTT. It yields the protein CASSLSIQGNEKLFF. The chain combines TRBV5-1 with TRBJ1-4; D might be TRBD1 (6 bases). There are 15 residues in the CDR3. Trimming removed 1 base from V and 5 bases from J, with 12 bases in between. Germline V gene lookup returns CDR1 SGHRS and CDR2 YFSETQ.

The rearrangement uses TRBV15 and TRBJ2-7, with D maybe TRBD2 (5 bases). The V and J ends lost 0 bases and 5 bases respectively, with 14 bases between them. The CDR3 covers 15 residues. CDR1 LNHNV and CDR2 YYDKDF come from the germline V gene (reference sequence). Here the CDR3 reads CATSRESGYTHEQYF. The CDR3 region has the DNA TGTGCCACCAGCAGAGAGTCGGGGTATACCCACGAGCAGTACTTC.

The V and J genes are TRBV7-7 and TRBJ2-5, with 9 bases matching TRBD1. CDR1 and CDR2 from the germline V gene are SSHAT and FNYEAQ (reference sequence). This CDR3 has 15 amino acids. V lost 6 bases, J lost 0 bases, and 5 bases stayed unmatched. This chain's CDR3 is CASSPQGAYQETQYF. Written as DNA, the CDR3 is TGTGCCAGCAGTCCACAGGGGGCGTACCAAGAGACCCAGTACTTC. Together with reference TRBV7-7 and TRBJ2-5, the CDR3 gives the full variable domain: GAGVSQSPRYKVTKRGQDVTLRCDPISSHATLYWYQQALGQGPEFLTYFNYEAQPDKSGLPSDRFSAERPEGSISTLTIQRTEQRDSAMYRCASSPQGAYQETQYFGPGTRLLVL.

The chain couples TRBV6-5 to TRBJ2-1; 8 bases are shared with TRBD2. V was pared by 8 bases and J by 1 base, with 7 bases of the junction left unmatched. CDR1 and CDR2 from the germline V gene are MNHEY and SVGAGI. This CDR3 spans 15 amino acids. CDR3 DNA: TGTGCCAGCCGGAGCGGGAGCCTTTCCTACAATGAGCAGTTCTTC. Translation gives CASRSGSLSYNEQFF.

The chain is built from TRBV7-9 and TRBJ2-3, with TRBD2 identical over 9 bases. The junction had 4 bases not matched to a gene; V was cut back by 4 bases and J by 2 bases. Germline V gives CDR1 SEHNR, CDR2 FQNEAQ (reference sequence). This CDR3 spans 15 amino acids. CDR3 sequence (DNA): TGTGCCAGCAGCTCGGGCGGGGGGGACACAGATACGCAGTATTTT. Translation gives CASSSGGGDTDTQYF.

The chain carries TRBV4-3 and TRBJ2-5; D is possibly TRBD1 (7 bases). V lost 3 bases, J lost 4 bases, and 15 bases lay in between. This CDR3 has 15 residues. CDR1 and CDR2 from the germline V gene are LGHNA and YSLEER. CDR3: CASSQEGAGGETQYF. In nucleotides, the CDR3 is TGCGCCAGCAGCCAGGAGGGGGCAGGGGGAGAGACCCAGTACTTC.

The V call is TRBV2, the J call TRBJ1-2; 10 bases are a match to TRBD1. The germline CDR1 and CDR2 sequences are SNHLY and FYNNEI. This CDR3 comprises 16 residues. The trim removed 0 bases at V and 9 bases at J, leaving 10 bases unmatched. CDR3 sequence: CASSEALGTGANRYTF. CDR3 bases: TGTGCCAGCAGTGAAGCGCTTGGGACAGGGGCTAATCGCTACACCTTC.